Sequencing of this TCR beta chain was carried out in a study of beta chain features in type 1 diabetes. Points from the study as a whole: TCRB CDR3s were moderately but significantly shorter in Type 1 diabetes patients in all four CD4+ subsets. Compared with healthy donors, patients appeared to share more similar naive, central memory and regulatory TCRB repertoires.

In its sample, this clone was seen a few times. Its antigen remains unidentified. Expressed TCRB transcripts got sequenced, as all isolated RNA was reverse transcribed. Deep immunoSEQ sequencing covered naive, central memory and regulatory T cell samples. Here immunoSEQ multiplex PCR was the method, and the copy in TCRdb shows in-frame clones only, minus some. Of some 150,000 clones in the sample, around an eighth were seen once. CDR3 length equals 15 residues. J lost 6 bases, V lost 7 bases, and 11 bases had no gene match. The germline V gene has CDR1 MNHNS and CDR2 SASEGT. On average, the one heparinised blood draw given by each donor was about 116 mL.

The sample taken for sequencing was central memory CD4+ T cells from blood. The TCR sequence derives from a man aged 18 to 30 with type 1 diabetes. The V and J genes are TRBV6-1 and TRBJ1-4, with TRBD1 matching 7 bases. CDR3 sequence: CASTLKGATYEKLFF. DNA of the CDR3: TGTGCCAGCACCCTTAAGGGGGCGACTTATGAAAAACTGTTTTTT.